These T cell receptor beta chains were read from a single sample in a study of blood T cell repertoires in COVID-19. Only in-frame clones appear in the TCRdb table, and some are missing; sequencing was by immunoSEQ multiplex PCR. The table has around 190,000 clones, about 79% seen once. The specimen was peripheral blood. Source of these receptors: a human donor in a cohort sampled during active COVID-19. CDR3s include the opening cysteine and the closing phenylalanine or tryptophan. D genes are given only for firm matches. Size values are once, few and many counts, or a class for expanded clones, and some rows have none.

TRBJ2-4,NA,TRBV19,NA,CASSILGGGPNIQYF,TGTGCCAGTAGTATCCTTGGCGGGGGCCCGAACATTCAGTACTTC
TRBJ1-4,TRBD1,TRBV25-1,NA,CASREDRATTNEKLFF,TGTGCCAGCAGGGAGGACAGGGCTACAACTAATGAAAAACTGTTTTTT
TRBJ1-5,NA,TRBV6-5,NA,CASPKPGVSNQPQHF,TGTGCCAGTCCCAAGCCGGGGGTTAGCAATCAGCCCCAGCATTTT
TRBJ1-1,NA,TRBV30,NA,CAWRGARNTEAFF,TGTGCCTGGAGGGGGGCGAGGAACACTGAAGCTTTCTTT
TRBJ1-6,NA,TRBV6-1,NA,CASSERGLYNSPLHF,TGTGCCAGCAGTGAACGCGGCCTTTATAATTCACCCCTCCACTTT
TRBJ1-4,NA,TRBV7-9,NA,CASSLFGDEKLFF,TGTGCCAGCAGCTTATTCGGAGATGAAAAACTGTTTTTT
TRBJ2-1,TRBD1,TRBV3-1/TRBV3-2,few,CASSKWGDRGMNEQFF,TGTGCCAGCAGCAAATGGGGCGACAGGGGAATGAATGAGCAGTTCTTC
TRBJ2-7,TRBD2,TRBV4-1,once,CASSQDSLAGVGYEQYF,TGCGCCAGCAGCCAAGATAGCCTAGCGGGGGTGGGCTACGAGCAGTACTTC
TRBJ1-1,TRBD1,TRBV5-4,NA,CASRPQGARFMNTEAFF,TGTGCCAGCAGGCCACAGGGGGCGAGGTTTATGAACACTGAAGCTTTCTTT
TRBJ1-4,NA,TRBV4-2,once,CASSQDSFGEKLFF,TGTGCCAGCAGCCAAGATAGTTTCGGTGAAAAACTGTTTTTT
TRBJ1-6,NA,TRBV28,once,CASSLLRDSPLHF,TGTGCCAGCAGTTTATTGCGGGATTCACCCCTCCACTTT
TRBJ2-7,NA,TRBV3-1/TRBV3-2,NA,CASSQEDSGSYEQYF,TGTGCCAGCAGCCAGGAGGACAGCGGTTCCTACGAGCAGTACTTC
TRBJ1-5,NA,TRBV24-1,NA,CATSETGIQPQHF,TGTGCCACCAGTGAAACAGGCATTCAGCCCCAGCATTTT
TRBJ1-2,NA,TRBV6-6,NA,CASSYSTQNYGYTF,TGTGCCAGCAGTTACTCGACTCAAAACTATGGCTACACCTTC
TRBJ1-1,NA,TRBV12-3/TRBV12-4,few,CASSPDGGREAFF,TGTGCCAGCAGTCCAGACGGAGGAAGGGAAGCTTTCTTT
TRBJ2-5,TRBD1,TRBV5-1,NA,CASSLESAGGWETQYF,TGCGCCAGCAGCTTGGAGTCGGCAGGGGGCTGGGAGACCCAGTACTTC
TRBJ2-5,TRBD1,TRBV5-1,NA,CASSWTGVRETQYF,TGCGCCAGCAGCTGGACAGGGGTGAGGGAGACCCAGTACTTC
TRBJ2-7,NA,TRBV10-1,NA,CASSESLNYDREAEQYF,TGCGCCAGCAGTGAGTCCCTCAACTATGACAGGGAGGCCGAGCAGTACTTC
TRBJ2-3,NA,TRBV28,NA,CASSLGSTDTQYF,TGTGCCAGCAGTTTAGGCAGCACAGATACGCAGTATTTT
TRBJ1-5,NA,TRBV28,NA,CASSSRAYSNQPQHF,TGTGCCAGCAGTTCCCGAGCTTATAGCAATCAGCCCCAGCATTTT
TRBJ1-4,TRBD1,TRBV6-5,NA,CASRGQGRGEKLFF,TGTGCCAGCAGGGGACAGGGGAGGGGTGAAAAACTGTTTTTT
TRBJ2-6,NA,TRBV7-2,NA,CASSSFASATSGANVLTF,TGTGCCAGCAGCTCGTTTGCTAGCGCCACCTCTGGGGCCAACGTCCTGACTTTC